This T cell receptor (beta chain) was sequenced for a study of blood T cell repertoires in COVID-19. Source study methods: The authors estimated nucleated cell counts from reference gene primer amplification. Profiled with immunoSEQ multiplex PCR; TCRdb holds only in-frame clones, not every one. The V and J calls and clone size come from that table; D and trimming were worked out from the DNA. The table has about 190,000 clones, approximately 88% seen once. The CDR3 loop spans 16 amino acids. From germline, CDR1 is MNHEY and CDR2 SMNVEV (reference sequence). V was shortened by 3 bases and J by 0 bases, with 12 bases between the two germline ends.

The rearrangement links TRBV27 to TRBJ2-1; D ambiguous. The sequence was obtained from a man aged 35 to 55 with acute or convalescent COVID-19. Specimen: peripheral blood. In DNA form, the CDR3 reads TGTGCCAGCAGTTTTCTGCCCACCAGCTCCTACAATGAGCAGTTCTTC. Residues: CASSFLPTSSYNEQFF.